A selection of T cell receptor beta chains follows, all from one sample in a study of PD-L1 blockade in urothelial cancer. Profiling relied on immunoSEQ multiplex PCR, and the TCRdb table lists in-frame clones only, not all of them. The data show some 87,000 clones, around 86% seen once. The sample consisted of PBMCs, taken around atezolizumab (anti-PD-L1) treatment. These receptors came from a man aged 60-69 years with urothelial cancer. Both conserved end residues are part of each CDR3. A D gene is named only where the DNA matches it firmly. The size field is filled for only some rows; it gives once, few, many or a size class.

d_call	v_call	clone_size	j_call	cdr3_aa	cdr3_nt
TRBD1	TRBV30	-	TRBJ1-3	CAWETGDPGNTIYF	TGTGCCTGGGAGACAGGGGACCCTGGAAACACCATATATTTT
TRBD1	TRBV7-2	-	TRBJ1-2	CASSPDREYGYTF	TGTGCCAGCAGCCCCGACAGGGAGTATGGCTACACCTTC
-	TRBV5-4	-	TRBJ2-5	CASSQMQGMQETQYF	TGTGCCAGCAGCCAGATGCAGGGGATGCAAGAGACCCAGTACTTC
TRBD1	TRBV30	-	TRBJ2-5	CAWGGQGGETQYF	TGTGCCTGGGGGGGACAGGGGGGAGAGACCCAGTACTTC
-	TRBV4-1	-	TRBJ2-3	CASSQDLSRLKYF	TGCGCCAGCAGCCAAGATCTTTCTAGGCTGAAGTATTTT
TRBD2	TRBV4-3	-	TRBJ2-2	CASSQDGTQLAGGGTGELFF	TGCGCCAGCAGCCAAGATGGAACACAACTAGCGGGGGGGGGCACCGGGGAGCTGTTTTTT
-	TRBV28	-	TRBJ1-5	CAVRGMASNQPQHF	TGTGCCGTTCGGGGTATGGCCAGCAATCAGCCCCAGCATTTT
-	TRBV5-4	-	TRBJ2-7	CASSLNIVVTGSFEQYF	TGTGCCAGCAGCTTGAATATCGTTGTGACAGGATCATTTGAGCAGTACTTC
-	TRBV7-3	-	TRBJ2-1	CASSLTRVSNEQFF	TGTGCCAGCAGCTTAACACGGGTGAGCAATGAGCAGTTCTTC
-	TRBV30	-	TRBJ1-2	CAWSVQGNSNYGYTF	TGTGCCTGGAGTGTACAGGGTAACTCTAACTATGGCTACACCTTC
-	TRBV30	many	TRBJ2-1	CAWSSLNSPLF	TGTGCCTGGAGTTCTCTAAATTCCCCCCTCTTC
TRBD2	TRBV2	-	TRBJ2-3	CASSGPGWGGDTQYF	TGTGCCAGCAGTGGCCCTGGGTGGGGGGGAGATACGCAGTATTTT
TRBD1	TRBV4-1	-	TRBJ2-3	CASSQQGQAYTDTQYF	TGCGCCAGCAGCCAACAAGGACAGGCTTACACAGATACGCAGTATTTT
TRBD2	TRBV11-3	-	TRBJ2-5	CASSLGWKASGAGETQYF	TGTGCCAGCAGCTTGGGGTGGAAGGCTAGCGGGGCTGGAGAGACCCAGTACTTC
TRBD1	TRBV25-1	-	TRBJ2-1	CASSDLGTGGNEQFF	TGTGCCAGCAGTGACCTGGGAACAGGGGGTAATGAGCAGTTCTTC
-	TRBV15	-	TRBJ1-3	CATSRDSGSGNTIYF	TGTGCCACCAGCAGAGATTCGGGCTCTGGAAACACCATATATTTT
-	TRBV2	-	TRBJ2-7	CASSEVVYEQYF	TGTGCCAGCAGTGAGGTAGTGTACGAGCAGTACTTC
TRBD2	TRBV5-1	-	TRBJ2-3	CASSLGGGALDTQYF	TGCGCCAGCAGCTTGGGCGGGGGGGCCCTCGATACGCAGTATTTT
-	TRBV5-1	-	TRBJ2-1	CASSSRQGDNEQFF	TGCGCCAGCAGCTCTCGGCAAGGGGACAATGAGCAGTTCTTC
TRBD1	TRBV6-5	-	TRBJ2-5	CASSRTGGQETQYF	TGTGCCAGCAGTCGGACAGGCGGACAAGAGACCCAGTACTTC
TRBD1	TRBV28	-	TRBJ1-2	CARETGEGYGYTF	TGTGCCAGAGAGACAGGGGAAGGCTATGGCTACACCTTC
TRBD2	TRBV28	-	TRBJ2-7	CASSPPSGAGDDEQYF	TGTGCCAGCAGCCCCCCAAGTGGTGCGGGAGACGACGAGCAGTACTTC
-	TRBV6-1	-	TRBJ2-3	CASSENVAAPTDTQYF	TGTGCCAGCAGTGAAAATGTAGCAGCCCCCACAGATACGCAGTATTTT
-	TRBV6-6	-	TRBJ1-2	CASSPRDTQVNYGYTF	TGTGCCAGCAGCCCCCGGGACACCCAAGTTAACTATGGCTACACCTTC
-	TRBV20-1	few	TRBJ1-2	CSARVADGYTF	TGCAGTGCTAGAGTGGCGGATGGCTACACCTTC
TRBD2	TRBV5-6	-	TRBJ2-1	CASSRLAVYNEQFF	TGTGCCAGCAGTCGGCTAGCGGTATACAATGAGCAGTTCTTC
-	TRBV9	-	TRBJ1-2	CASSVILTGENGYTF	TGTGCCAGCAGCGTCATTTTGACGGGAGAAAATGGCTACACCTTC
-	TRBV18	-	TRBJ1-1	CASSPREGAEAFF	TGTGCCAGCTCACCCCGTGAAGGGGCTGAAGCTTTCTTT
-	TRBV28	-	TRBJ2-7	CASARGPLQKSYEQYF	TGTGCCAGCGCTCGAGGCCCGTTACAAAAATCCTACGAGCAGTACTTC
-	TRBV27	-	TRBJ1-4	CASSLLGAPNEKLFF	TGTGCCAGCAGTTTATTGGGGGCACCTAATGAAAAACTGTTTTTT
TRBD2	TRBV5-1	-	TRBJ2-1	CASSTLLAGVGNEQFF	TGCGCCAGCAGCACCCTACTAGCGGGAGTGGGCAATGAGCAGTTCTTC
TRBD2	TRBV5-5	-	TRBJ2-1	CASSVSGGSYNEQFF	TGTGCCAGCAGCGTCAGCGGGGGCTCCTACAATGAGCAGTTCTTC
-	TRBV5-1	-	TRBJ1-1	CASRGEGISDTTEAFF	TGCGCCAGCAGGGGCGAGGGTATATCTGATACCACTGAAGCTTTCTTT
-	TRBV9	-	TRBJ1-4	CASTLGGGAKEKLFF	TGTGCCAGCACACTTGGCGGGGGCGCAAAGGAAAAACTGTTTTTT
TRBD2	TRBV5-6	-	TRBJ2-3	CASSLERGSTDTQYF	TGTGCCAGCAGCTTGGAGCGGGGGAGCACAGATACGCAGTATTTT